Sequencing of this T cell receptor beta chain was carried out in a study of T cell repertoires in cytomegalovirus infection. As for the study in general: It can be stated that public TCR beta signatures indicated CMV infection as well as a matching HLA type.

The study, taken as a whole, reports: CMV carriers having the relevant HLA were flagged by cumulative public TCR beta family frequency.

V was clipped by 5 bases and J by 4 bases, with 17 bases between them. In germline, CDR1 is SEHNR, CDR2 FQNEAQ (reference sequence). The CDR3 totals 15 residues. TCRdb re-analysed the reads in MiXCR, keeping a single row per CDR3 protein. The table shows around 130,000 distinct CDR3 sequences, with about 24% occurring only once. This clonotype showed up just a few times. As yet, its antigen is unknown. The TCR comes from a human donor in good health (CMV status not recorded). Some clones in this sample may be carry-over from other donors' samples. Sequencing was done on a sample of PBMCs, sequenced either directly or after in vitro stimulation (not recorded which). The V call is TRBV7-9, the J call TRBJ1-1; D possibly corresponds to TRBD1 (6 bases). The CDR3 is CASSPPNRVGTEAFF. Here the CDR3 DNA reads TGTGCCAGCAGCCCCCCGAACAGGGTGGGCACTGAAGCTTTCTTT.